The 17 T cell receptor beta chains in this list originate from one sample, sequenced in a study of early T cells in non-severe SARS-CoV-2 infection. TCRdb itself ran the 5' RACE reads through MiXCR, one entry per CDR3 protein. The data show roughly 120,000 distinct CDR3 sequences, 14% to 15% seen once. The sequencing input was whole blood. The receptors stem from an adult who was a healthcare worker with PCR-confirmed SARS-CoV-2 infection or an uninfected control (not recorded which).

This clonotype was counted only a few times. CDR3 sequence: CASSIDSPPNEQFF. The DNA for the CDR3 is TGTGCCAGTAGTATCGACTCGCCCCCCAATGAGCAGTTCTTC. J is TRBJ2-1 and V is TRBV19; D ambiguous. The CDR3 has 14 residues. V was pared by 3 bases and J by 6 bases, with 12 bases between. Per germline, CDR1 LNHDA and CDR2 SQIVND (reference sequence). The full variable domain, with the rest looked up from reference TRBV19 and TRBJ2-1, is DGGITQSPKYLFRKEGQNVTLSCEQNLNHDAMYWYRQDPGQGLRLIYYSQIVNDFQKGDIAEGYSVSREKKESFPLTVTSAQKNPTAFYLCASSIDSPPNEQFFGPGTRLTVL.

This clonotype has only a few counts. The J gene is TRBJ2-2, the V gene TRBV29-1, with D unclear. The germline V gene has CDR1 SQVTM and CDR2 ANQGSEA. This CDR3 is built from 14 residues. Trimming pared 4 bases from V and 0 bases from J, leaving 9 bases between. The CDR3 region is CSVVGQSNTGELFF. The CDR3 coding sequence is TGCAGCGTTGTGGGCCAGTCGAACACCGGGGAGCTGTTTTTT.

The chain has TRBV9 and TRBJ1-2, with D perhaps matching TRBD1 (5 bases). Per germline, CDR1 SGDLS and CDR2 YYNGEE. V was trimmed by 4 bases and J by 1 base, leaving 14 bases between them. The CDR3 runs 15 residues. CDR3 residues: CASSPADNFNYGYTF. CDR3 DNA sequence: TGTGCCAGCAGCCCCGCGGACAACTTTAACTATGGCTACACCTTC. Supplemented by reference TRBV9 and TRBJ1-2, the full variable domain reads DSGVTQTPKHLITATGQRVTLRCSPRSGDLSVYWYQQSLDQGLQFLIQYYNGEERAKGNILERFSAQQFPDLHSELNLSSLELGDSALYFCASSPADNFNYGYTFGSGTRLTVV.

The V gene is TRBV6-2 or TRBV6-3, the J gene TRBJ1-6; 9 bases match TRBD1. CDR3 length: 18 amino acids. J lost 8 bases, V lost 0 bases, and 11 bases had no gene match. Germline CDR1 MNHEY, CDR2 SVGEGT. The CDR3 DNA sequence: TGTGCCAGCAGTTACTCGCAACTCCGGGACAGGGTATATTCACCCCTCCACTTT. Its protein is CASSYSQLRDRVYSPLHF.

This clonotype was counted only a few times. This rearrangement joins TRBV20-1 to TRBJ2-5, with 11 bases matching TRBD2. With V trimmed by 6 bases and J by 4 bases, 7 bases remained unmatched. This CDR3 region has 14 residues. Germline V gene data show CDR1 as DFQATT and CDR2 as SNEGSKA (reference sequence). The chain's CDR3 is CSATGLAVTETQYF. The CDR3 DNA reads TGCAGTGCCACGGGACTAGCGGTGACAGAGACCCAGTACTTC.

The V call is TRBV10-3, the J call TRBJ1-2; 8 positions agree with TRBD1. This CDR3 is 12 amino acids long. Trimming removed 8 bases from V and 3 bases from J; junction bases left unmatched: 2. Per the germline V gene, CDR1 is ENHRY and CDR2 is SYGVKD. CDR3 protein: CAIQDRDYGYTF. In DNA, the CDR3 is TGTGCCATCCAGGACAGGGACTATGGCTACACCTTC.

The V and J genes are TRBV9 and TRBJ1-6; 8 nucleotides match TRBD1. Germline V gene lookup returns CDR1 SGDLS and CDR2 YYNGEE. The CDR3 has 16 amino acids. The J segment lost 9 bases and the V segment lost 3 bases, leaving 11 bases of the junction unmatched. The CDR3, as DNA: TGTGCCAGCAGCGCGGAGGTACAGGGGGGGACTTCACCCCTCCACTTT. Translated: CASSAEVQGGTSPLHF.

The J gene is TRBJ2-1, the V gene TRBV20-1; 12 bases line up with TRBD2. Looked up from germline, CDR1 is DFQATT and CDR2 is SNEGSKA (reference sequence). Trimming took 2 bases from V and 0 from J; bases not matched to a gene: 5. This CDR3 has 17 residues. CDR3 DNA: TGCAGTGCTAGATCTAGCGGGGGGGCAATCTCCTACAATGAGCAGTTCTTC. The encoded protein is CSARSSGGAISYNEQFF.

The sample holds many counts of this clonotype. The genes are TRBV11-2 and TRBJ2-3, with 9 nucleotides matching TRBD1. Germline CDR1 and CDR2: SGHAT and FQNNGV. The CDR3 is made up of 13 amino acids. Trimming cost V 5 bases and J 4 bases; bases outside gene matches: 1. The CDR3 spells CASSRQGADTQYF. CDR3 DNA: TGTGCCAGCAGCAGACAGGGGGCAGATACGCAGTATTTT.

This clonotype was observed a handful of times. The chain recombines TRBV11-2 with TRBJ1-1, with D maybe TRBD1 (6 bases). This CDR3 spans 15 amino acids. Per the germline V gene, CDR1 is SGHAT and CDR2 is FQNNGV. The germline V and J ends were trimmed by 3 bases and 5 bases, with 16 bases remaining between them. The CDR3 sequence is CASSLGLGGGTEAFF. The CDR3 DNA follows: TGTGCCAGCAGCTTGGGGTTAGGGGGTGGGACTGAAGCTTTCTTT.

Only a few counts were recorded for this clonotype. The V gene is TRBV18, the J gene TRBJ1-5, with no clear D. CDR3 length: 14 amino acids. Germline V CDR1 and CDR2: KGHSH, LQKENI. Trimming took 2 bases from V and 3 from J, leaving 8 bases between them. CDR3 protein: CASSPVPDNQPQHF. The CDR3 bases are TGTGCCAGCTCACCAGTCCCAGACAATCAGCCCCAGCATTTT.

This sequence joins TRBV10-2 and TRBJ2-4; 7 bases match TRBD2. The CDR3 covers 13 residues. Germline CDR1 reads WSHSY; CDR2 reads SAAADI. V was pared by 9 bases and J by 0 bases, with 2 bases of the junction left unmatched. In DNA form, the CDR3 reads TGCGCCAGTCAGCGGGGAGCCAAAAACATTCAGTACTTC. It codes for CASQRGAKNIQYF.

This clonotype was recorded a few times. This sequence joins TRBV7-9 and TRBJ2-3; the D call may be TRBD1 or TRBD2 (5 bases each). Trimming shortened V by 7 bases and J by 6 bases, and 20 bases separated the two germline ends. The CDR3 loop spans 15 amino acids. Germline V gives CDR1 SEHNR, CDR2 FQNEAQ (reference sequence). CDR3 sequence: CASTRGLYGADTQYF. The CDR3 coding sequence is TGTGCCAGCACGAGGGGCCTATACGGTGCGGATACGCAGTATTTT. Full variable domain (rest looked up from reference TRBV7-9 and TRBJ2-3): DTGVSQNPRHKITKRGQNVTFRCDPISEHNRLYWYRQTLGQGPEFLTYFQNEAQLEKSRLLSDRFSAERPKGSFSTLEIQRTEQGDSAMYLCASTRGLYGADTQYFGPGTRLTVL.

The CDR3 bases are TGCGCCAGCAGCACCCCTTCGAGTAGCACTGAAGCTTTCTTT. It translates to CASSTPSSSTEAFF. The chain has TRBV5-1 and TRBJ1-1; D call uncertain. The CDR3 is made up of 14 amino acids. Germline CDR1 reads SGHRS; CDR2 reads YFSETQ. V was cut by 4 bases and J by 4 bases, with 14 bases left in between.

This clonotype was seen a single time. The V call is TRBV5-1, the J call TRBJ2-1; 10 nucleotides line up with TRBD2. The length of the CDR3 is 16 residues. CDR1 is SGHRS and CDR2 is YFSETQ in the germline V gene. Trimming removed 2 bases from V and 4 bases from J; junction bases left unmatched: 6. The CDR3, as DNA: TGCGCCAGCAGCTTACAGCCGGGACTAGCGTACAATGAGCAGTTCTTC. Protein: CASSLQPGLAYNEQFF. The entire variable domain, with the rest obtained from reference TRBV5-1 and TRBJ2-1, is as follows: KAGVTQTPRYLIKTRGQQVTLSCSPISGHRSVSWYQQTPGQGLQFLFEYFSETQRNKGNFPGRFSGRQFSNSRSEMNVSTLELGDSALYLCASSLQPGLAYNEQFFGPGTRLTVL.

This clonotype was seen repeatedly, ten times or more. The chain joins TRBV3-1 to TRBJ1-1; D not certain. V lost 1 base and J lost 6, with 15 bases in between. Germline CDR1 and CDR2: LGHDT and YNNKEL (reference sequence). The CDR3 totals 15 residues. The CDR3 DNA follows: TGTGCCAGCAGCCAAGTTACGTTGAGCAACGCTGAAGCTTTCTTT. It translates to CASSQVTLSNAEAFF.

The chain recombines TRBV12-3 or TRBV12-4 with TRBJ2-2; D unclear. There are 11 residues in the CDR3. Trimming removed 8 bases at V and 6 bases at J, with 7 bases between. The CDR3 is CASQSPGELFF. The CDR3 DNA sequence: TGTGCCAGCCAAAGCCCCGGGGAGCTGTTTTTT.